What follows are 26 T cell receptor beta chains derived from one specimen sequenced in a study of blood T cell repertoires in COVID-19. Measured with immunoSEQ multiplex PCR; TCRdb has only the in-frame clones, and not every one. The sample has about 300,000 clones, roughly 85% seen once. The sequencing input was PBMCs or T cells enriched from blood (not recorded which). These receptors originate from a man aged 30 to 39 who had recovered from COVID-19.

This chain uses TRBV6-5 with TRBJ1-5; D perhaps matches TRBD1 (6 bases). This CDR3 is 16 amino acids long. Per germline, CDR1 MNHEY and CDR2 SVGAGI. Trimming cost V 2 bases and J 5 bases, with 16 bases left between them. The CDR3 DNA reads as TGTGCCAGCAGTTACGCATCTTTGGGGGCCGATCAGCCCCAGCATTTT. Its translation is CASSYASLGADQPQHF.

The CDR3, as DNA: TGCGCCAGCAGCCTCGGACAGGGAGAGAACACTGAAGCTTTCTTT. Amino acid sequence: CASSLGQGENTEAFF. The chain combines TRBV4-1 with TRBJ1-1, with 8 bases lining up with TRBD1. This CDR3 is built from 15 residues. Germline V gene data show CDR1 as MGHRA and CDR2 as YSYEKL. V was pared by 4 bases and J by 1 base, with 5 bases of the junction left unmatched.

The genes are TRBV6-5 and TRBJ1-2; the match to TRBD1 covers 8 bases. CDR1 and CDR2 (germline): MNHEY, SVGAGI. CDR3 length: 15 amino acids. V was pared by 2 bases and J by 6 bases, with 8 bases of the junction left unmatched. This CDR3 is CASSYAYRGSNGYTF. The CDR3, as DNA: TGTGCCAGCAGTTACGCCTACAGGGGGAGTAATGGCTACACCTTC.

The V call is TRBV18, the J call TRBJ2-5; TRBD1 agrees at 8 bases. The germline CDR1 and CDR2 sequences are KGHSH and LQKENI. This CDR3 is built from 14 residues. V lost 2 bases and J lost 7; bases outside the gene matches: 6. CDR3 DNA: TGTGCCAGCTCACCAAGGACAGGGCCCGGGACCCAGTACTTC. Its protein product is CASSPRTGPGTQYF.

The chain has TRBV5-8 and TRBJ1-1; 11 bases line up with TRBD1. The V segment lost 3 bases and the J segment 5 bases; nucleotides outside the gene matches: 3. Germline V gives CDR1 SGHTS, CDR2 YDEGEE. This CDR3 region has 14 residues. The CDR3 spells CASSWDRGGTEAFF. The CDR3 DNA is TGTGCCAGCAGCTGGGACAGGGGGGGGACTGAAGCTTTCTTT.

The chain combines TRBV5-5 with TRBJ2-7; TRBD1 matches 9 bases. The CDR3 length is 17 residues. Germline lookup yields CDR1 SGHKS and CDR2 YYEKEE (reference sequence). V shed 1 base and J 1 base; nucleotides not matched to a gene: 9. The CDR3 DNA follows: TGTGCCAGCAGCTTGAGGACAGGGGCCACCCGTTCCTACGAGCAGTACTTC. It encodes CASSLRTGATRSYEQYF.

The J gene is TRBJ1-1, the V gene TRBV4-1; D gene unclear. The CDR3 runs to 14 residues. Germline lookup yields CDR1 MGHRA and CDR2 YSYEKL. Trimming removed 1 base at V and 0 bases at J, with 6 bases between. The CDR3 sequence: CASSQVRLNTEAFF. The CDR3 nucleotides read TGCGCCAGCAGCCAAGTTAGATTGAACACTGAAGCTTTCTTT.

The chain carries TRBV14 and TRBJ1-1; no clear D gene. The V gene's germline CDR1 is SGHDN and CDR2 FVKESK. The CDR3 totals 13 residues. Between the trimmed V and J ends, which lost 6 bases and 4 bases, there was a span of 12 bases. The CDR3 nucleotides are TGTGCCAGCAGACAGAGGGATACCACTGAAGCTTTCTTT. Amino acid sequence: CASRQRDTTEAFF.

This clone was seen a few times. The rearrangement links TRBV4-3 to TRBJ1-1, with a tentative D call TRBD1 (5 bases). Deletions cut 0 bases from V and 6 bases from J, with 14 bases between. The germline V gene encodes CDR1 LGHNA and CDR2 YSLEER. The CDR3 consists of 15 residues. Here the CDR3 DNA reads TGCGCCAGCAGCCAAGAAGATTCAGGGTGGTCTGAAGCTTTCTTT. It codes for CASSQEDSGWSEAFF.

This clone is a singleton in its sample. The chain joins TRBV10-1 to TRBJ2-2; TRBD1 matches at 9 bases. This CDR3 spans 14 amino acids. In germline, CDR1 is WNHNN, CDR2 SYGVQD (reference sequence). Trimming at V came to 10 bases and at J to 4 bases, leaving 7 bases not matched to a gene. In DNA, the CDR3 is TGCGCCACCTCAACAGGGGGCCCCACCGGGGAGCTGTTTTTT. Amino acids: CATSTGGPTGELFF.

The chain joins TRBV30 to TRBJ1-5, with D perhaps TRBD1 (6 bases). The CDR3 extends over 13 amino acids. Per the germline V gene, CDR1 is GTSNPN and CDR2 is SVGIG (reference sequence). Trimming pared 5 bases from V and 4 bases from J, leaving 12 bases between. In DNA, the CDR3 is TGTGCCTGGGCAACAGGGACAAATCAGCCCCAGCATTTT. This codes for CAWATGTNQPQHF.

This chain connects TRBV9 to TRBJ2-1; D is possibly TRBD1 (5 bases). The CDR3 runs to 15 residues. Trimming stripped 0 bases from V and 7 bases from J, with 14 bases between. From germline, CDR1 is SGDLS and CDR2 YYNGEE. CDR3 protein: CASSVDWGPLNEQFF. Written as DNA, the CDR3 is TGTGCCAGCAGCGTAGATTGGGGCCCCCTTAATGAGCAGTTCTTC.

The J gene is TRBJ2-1, the V gene TRBV5-8, with D uncertain. Trimming cost V 1 base and J 0 bases, with 17 bases left between them. The CDR3 runs 18 residues. Germline loops: CDR1 SGHTS, CDR2 YDEGEE. This chain's CDR3 is CASSLPPAEPSSYNEQFF. CDR3 bases: TGTGCCAGCAGCTTGCCCCCCGCAGAGCCTAGCTCCTACAATGAGCAGTTCTTC.

This clone has just a few counts. The gene calls are TRBV19 and TRBJ1-2, with a weak D call TRBD1 (6 bases). This CDR3 region has 13 residues. Germline CDR1 LNHDA, CDR2 SQIVND (reference sequence). Trimming cost V 4 bases and J 4 bases, with 10 bases left between them. The DNA of the CDR3 is TGTGCCAGTAGTACGGCAGGGGCCTATGGCTACACCTTC. Translating gives CASSTAGAYGYTF. Using reference TRBV19 and TRBJ1-2 for the parts outside the CDR3, the full variable domain is DGGITQSPKYLFRKEGQNVTLSCEQNLNHDAMYWYRQDPGQGLRLIYYSQIVNDFQKGDIAEGYSVSREKKESFPLTVTSAQKNPTAFYLCASSTAGAYGYTFGSGTRLTVV.

The chain is built from TRBV4-3 and TRBJ1-5; D gene uncertain. Germline V gives CDR1 LGHNA, CDR2 YSLEER. Trimming shortened V by 0 bases and J by 9 bases, and 9 bases separated the two germline ends. The CDR3 extends over 13 amino acids. The CDR3 DNA follows: TGCGCCAGCAGCCAAGAACGAACCGGGCCCCAGCATTTT. Translation: CASSQERTGPQHF.

This sequence joins TRBV19 and TRBJ2-3; 8 bases map to TRBD2. The germline CDR1 and CDR2 sequences are LNHDA and SQIVND (reference sequence). The CDR3 runs to 15 residues. With V trimmed by 4 bases and J by 2 bases, 5 bases remained unmatched. The CDR3 loop reads CASSRSGGATDTQYF. The CDR3, as DNA: TGTGCCAGTAGTAGGAGCGGGGGAGCCACAGATACGCAGTATTTT. Full variable domain (outside the CDR3, taken from reference TRBV19 and TRBJ2-3): DGGITQSPKYLFRKEGQNVTLSCEQNLNHDAMYWYRQDPGQGLRLIYYSQIVNDFQKGDIAEGYSVSREKKESFPLTVTSAQKNPTAFYLCASSRSGGATDTQYFGPGTRLTVL.

The chain has TRBV24-1 and TRBJ2-7, with D perhaps matching TRBD1 (6 bases). Trimming shortened V by 2 bases and J by 0 bases, and 13 bases separated the two germline ends. Germline CDR1 KGHDR, CDR2 SFDVKD. The CDR3 contains 16 residues. CDR3 nucleotides: TGTGCCACCAGTGATTCAGGGGCAATTGGCTCCTACGAGCAGTACTTC. As protein: CATSDSGAIGSYEQYF.

The gene calls are TRBV9 and TRBJ1-1, with 9 bases that match TRBD1. Unmatched junction bases numbered 9, after V lost 4 bases and J lost 5 bases. The CDR3 runs to 15 residues. Germline V gene data show CDR1 as SGDLS and CDR2 as YYNGEE. Written as DNA, the CDR3 is TGTGCCAGCAGCCCCTCACAGGGGGCCGGGACTGAAGCTTTCTTT. This translates into CASSPSQGAGTEAFF.

This sequence joins TRBV6-5 and TRBJ1-3; 8 bases are a match to TRBD1. Per the germline V gene, CDR1 is MNHEY and CDR2 is SVGAGI. CDR3 length: 15 residues. V lost 6 bases, J lost 3 bases, and 7 bases stayed unmatched. DNA of the CDR3: TGTGCCAGCAGCTGGAGACAGGGGCTTGGAAACACCATATATTTT. Protein: CASSWRQGLGNTIYF.

The CDR3 sequence is CASSGGVRDVDGYTF. CDR3 in DNA: TGCGCCAGCAGTGGGGGGGTTCGGGACGTGGATGGCTACACCTTC. V gene TRBV10-1 combines with J gene TRBJ1-2; TRBD1 might be the D (5 bases). The ends were cut back, 4 bases at V and 6 bases at J, with 18 bases in the middle. Germline-derived CDR1 and CDR2 are WNHNN and SYGVQD (reference sequence). The CDR3 loop spans 15 amino acids.

The chain combines TRBV7-8 with TRBJ2-3, with a possible D match to TRBD2 (5 bases). The CDR3 covers 16 residues. Germline V gives CDR1 SGHVS, CDR2 FQNEAQ. Trimming shortened V by 2 bases and J by 0 bases, and 12 bases separated the two germline ends. CDR3 amino acids: CASSLTSQTSTDTQYF. For the CDR3, the DNA is TGTGCCAGCAGCTTAACTAGTCAAACAAGCACAGATACGCAGTATTTT.

The chain combines TRBV3-1 (or the pseudogene TRBV3-2) with TRBJ1-6; no clear D gene. With 0 bases removed from V and 12 bases from J, the gap between germline ends came to 9 bases. The CDR3 spans 13 residues. The germline CDR1 and CDR2 sequences are LGHDT and YNNKEL (reference sequence). The CDR3 protein is CASSQEGGLPLHF. CDR3 in DNA: TGTGCCAGCAGCCAAGAAGGCGGTCTACCCCTCCACTTT.

This rearrangement joins TRBV4-1 to TRBJ2-5; a weak D match, TRBD1 (6 bases). The CDR3 has 16 amino acids. Germline CDR1 is MGHRA and CDR2 is YSYEKL. The germline V and J ends were trimmed by 4 bases and 0 bases, with 15 bases remaining between them. The CDR3 is CASSRVQGNHQETQYF. CDR3 nucleotides: TGCGCCAGCAGCCGAGTTCAGGGGAACCACCAAGAGACCCAGTACTTC.

The V call is TRBV5-1, the J call TRBJ2-7, with D possibly TRBD2 on 6 matching bases. V lost 2 bases, J lost 7 bases, and 7 bases lay in between. The CDR3 length is 11 residues. Germline CDR1 and CDR2: SGHRS and YFSETQ. CDR3 nucleotides: TGCGCCAGCAGCTTAGGAGGGGAGCAGTACTTC. The encoded protein is CASSLGGEQYF. Variable domain in full (rest from reference TRBV5-1 and TRBJ2-7): KAGVTQTPRYLIKTRGQQVTLSCSPISGHRSVSWYQQTPGQGLQFLFEYFSETQRNKGNFPGRFSGRQFSNSRSEMNVSTLELGDSALYLCASSLGGEQYFGPGTRLTVT.

The genes are TRBV2 and TRBJ1-1, with 9 bases lining up with TRBD1. CDR1 is SNHLY and CDR2 is FYNNEI in the germline V gene. The CDR3 has 15 residues. V lost 7 bases to trimming and J lost 3 bases; unmatched junction nucleotides: 9. DNA of the CDR3: TGTGCCAGCAAATGGGACAGGGCTTTGGACACTGAAGCTTTCTTT. Translating gives CASKWDRALDTEAFF.

In its sample, this clone was seen a few times. The rearrangement joins TRBV7-9 to TRBJ1-1; D is unresolved. The CDR3 extends over 14 amino acids. Trimming removed 2 bases from V and 1 base from J, with 8 bases in between. The V gene's germline CDR1 is SEHNR and CDR2 FQNEAQ (reference sequence). For the CDR3, the DNA is TGTGCCAGCAGCTTAAGAGGAGCGAACACTGAAGCTTTCTTT. As protein: CASSLRGANTEAFF.